Listed below are T cell receptor beta chains from one sample, sequenced in a study of cytomegalovirus exposure and HLA in healthy donors. The assay was immunoSEQ multiplex PCR, and TCRdb's table has in-frame clones only and misses some. The sample consists of about 250,000 clones, approximately 78% of them appearing once. Sequenced sample: PBMCs. The receptor set was obtained from a boy younger than 18 in good health and CMV-seronegative. CDR3s include the opening cysteine and the closing phenylalanine or tryptophan. The D gene is left open where the match is weak. Size values are once, few and many counts, or a class for expanded clones, and some rows have none.

clone_size j_call cdr3_length d_call v_call cdr3_nt cdr3_aa
NA TRBJ1-2 12 NA TRBV7-9 TGTTCCAGCACACTGACAGGATGGGGCTACACCTTC CSSTLTGWGYTF
once TRBJ1-1 15 TRBD1 TRBV5-4 TGTGCCAGCAGCCCTGGACAGGGGGCCTACACTGAAGCTTTCTTT CASSPGQGAYTEAFF
NA TRBJ2-5 15 NA TRBV11-3 TGTGCCAGCAGCCCAAAGACTAGTTTCGGAGAGACCCAGTACTTC CASSPKTSFGETQYF
once TRBJ1-2 10 NA TRBV19 TGTGCCAGTGGGCCCTATGGCTACACCTTC CASGPYGYTF
few TRBJ1-2 14 NA TRBV7-9 TGTGCCAGCAGCTTAGGGGAGGGGTACTATGGCTACACCTTC CASSLGEGYYGYTF
NA TRBJ1-1 14 TRBD1 TRBV6-1 TGTGCCAGCAGGGACAGGGGGCTGAACACTGAAGCTTTCTTT CASRDRGLNTEAFF
NA TRBJ2-1 17 NA TRBV4-1 TGCGCCAGCAGCCCCCGATGGGGAGCGGGCCCCTACAATGAGCAGTTCTTC CASSPRWGAGPYNEQFF
NA TRBJ2-5 14 TRBD2 TRBV5-1 TGCGCCAGCAGCTGGCGGGGGTTGAGAGAGACCCAGTACTTC CASSWRGLRETQYF
once TRBJ1-2 16 TRBD1 TRBV7-3 TGTGCCAGCAGCTTCCTAAGACAGGGCGTACGCTATGGCTACACCTTC CASSFLRQGVRYGYTF
NA TRBJ2-3 14 TRBD1 TRBV6-5 TGTGCCAGCAGTTATCAGACAGGGGCAGATACGCAGTATTTT CASSYQTGADTQYF
NA TRBJ2-1 15 NA TRBV2 TGTGCCAGCAGTGCTTCGGGGGACTCCTACAATGAGCAGTTCTTC CASSASGDSYNEQFF
NA TRBJ2-5 13 NA TRBV5-4 TGTGCCAGCAGCTTGGGGGGAGAAGAGACCCAGTACTTC CASSLGGEETQYF
NA TRBJ1-2 17 NA TRBV27 TGTGCCAGCACCGCGACAGGCCCCCTCATGAGCTACTATGGCTACACCTTC CASTATGPLMSYYGYTF
once TRBJ2-2 14 NA TRBV6-5 TGTGCCAGCAGTTACGCGACAGGTCCCGGGGAGCTGTTTTTT CASSYATGPGELFF
NA TRBJ2-7 12 NA TRBV28 TGTGCCAGCGGCGGGGTCCTCTACGAGCAGTACTTC CASGGVLYEQYF
once TRBJ2-5 18 TRBD2 TRBV25-1 TGTGCCAGCGGGACCATTATAGCGGGAGGGTTAACAGAAGAGACCCAGTACTTC CASGTIIAGGLTEETQYF
few TRBJ2-7 15 NA TRBV5-6 TGTGCCAGCACAAAGGTTGGCGGTACCTCCTACGAGCAGTACTTC CASTKVGGTSYEQYF
few TRBJ2-2 15 NA TRBV13 TGTGCCAGCAGCTTAGGGGGACTTTACACCGGGGAGCTGTTTTTT CASSLGGLYTGELFF
NA TRBJ2-7 12 NA TRBV30 TGTGCCTGTCATACCGGGGGGCTCGGGGGGTACTTC CACHTGGLGGYF
NA TRBJ2-5 13 NA TRBV5-1 TGCGCCAGCAGCTTGGCGGTCGGGGAGACCCAGTACTTC CASSLAVGETQYF
NA TRBJ2-7 16 TRBD1 TRBV5-1 TGCGCCAGCAGCTTTTGGGGACAGGGGGCAGTAAACGAGCAGTACTTC CASSFWGQGAVNEQYF
NA TRBJ2-2 13 NA TRBV6-1 TGTGCCAGCAGATACAGTACCACCGGGGAGCTGTTTTTT CASRYSTTGELFF
NA TRBJ2-5 17 TRBD2 TRBV5-6 TGTGCCAGCAGCTTGGGGACTAGCGGGGGGGTGTTGGAGACCCAGTACTTC CASSLGTSGGVLETQYF
NA TRBJ2-1 10 TRBD2 TRBV2 TGTGCCAGCGGGGGGGGTGAGCAGTTCTTC CASGGGEQFF
NA TRBJ1-5 14 TRBD1 TRBV6-5 TGTGCCAGCAGCCAGGGGGCTGGCAATCAGCCCCAGCATTTT CASSQGAGNQPQHF
NA TRBJ2-3 17 TRBD2 TRBV15 TGTGCCACCAGCGGACTAGCGGGGGGGTGGAGCACAGATACGCAGTATTTT CATSGLAGGWSTDTQYF
NA TRBJ2-5 13 NA TRBV5-1 TGCGCCAGCAGCTTGCACGGTCAAGAGACCCAGTACTTC CASSLHGQETQYF
NA TRBJ2-1 15 NA TRBV6-5 TGTGCCAGCAGTTCTTACGGACCGGCCCGGGAGGAGCAGTTCTTC CASSSYGPAREEQFF
NA TRBJ1-4 13 NA TRBV5-1 TGCGCCAGCAGCTTGGGAGAGAAGGAAAAACTGTTTTTT CASSLGEKEKLFF
NA TRBJ1-2 18 NA TRBV7-9 TGTGCCAGCAGCTTAGCCTACGAATACCACAGGGAACCATATGGCTACACCTTC CASSLAYEYHREPYGYTF
NA TRBJ1-1 14 NA TRBV11-3 TGTGCCAGCAGCGTATGGGCCGGGAACACTGAAGCTTTCTTT CASSVWAGNTEAFF
NA TRBJ2-2 14 NA TRBV9 TGTGCCAGCAGCGTCTACCTTGACACCGGGGAGCTGTTTTTT CASSVYLDTGELFF
NA TRBJ2-1 14 NA TRBV29-1 TGCAGCGAGGGGGGGGCGAGCTCCTACAATGAGCAGTTCTTC CSEGGASSYNEQFF
NA TRBJ1-1 14 TRBD1 TRBV6-5 TGTGCCAGCAGGTATCAGGGGGCAGAGACTGAAGCTTTCTTT CASRYQGAETEAFF
NA TRBJ2-7 12 NA TRBV5-1 TGCGCCAGCAGCTTAGGGGAGGACGAGCAGTACTTC CASSLGEDEQYF
NA TRBJ2-7 15 TRBD1 TRBV5-4 TGTGCCAGCAGCGTAGACAGGGGGCCAGTCTACGAGCAGTACTTC CASSVDRGPVYEQYF
NA TRBJ2-5 13 TRBD1 TRBV29-1 TGCAGCGTTCTGCCAGGGGGTCAGGAGACCCAGTACTTC CSVLPGGQETQYF
NA TRBJ1-3 14 NA TRBV5-1 TGCGCCAGCAGCTTGGACTCAATCGGAAACACCATATATTTT CASSLDSIGNTIYF
NA TRBJ2-3 15 NA TRBV30 TGTGCCTGGAGCAGCACCCCTCGGGGAGTTGATACGCAGTATTTT CAWSSTPRGVDTQYF
NA TRBJ2-7 18 TRBD2 TRBV10-3 TGTGCCATCAGTGAGTCCCCACTAGCGGGGGACTCCTACTACGAGCAGTACTTC CAISESPLAGDSYYEQYF
NA TRBJ1-5 16 NA TRBV6-6 TGTGCCAGCAACGATTTGGGCCTTTATAGCAATCAGCCCCAGCATTTT CASNDLGLYSNQPQHF
NA TRBJ1-2 13 NA TRBV2 TGTGCCAGCATGGGACACCCTCCCCGTGGCTACACCTTC CASMGHPPRGYTF
NA TRBJ1-5 14 NA TRBV19 TGTGCCAGTAGGCTCGGGACACCTATCCAGCCCCAGCATTTT CASRLGTPIQPQHF
NA TRBJ2-1 14 TRBD2 TRBV2 TGTGCCAGCAAGGGACGGGAGGGGGACAATGAGCAGTTCTTC CASKGREGDNEQFF
few TRBJ2-2 16 TRBD2 TRBV5-1 TGCGCCAGCAGCCCCCAGGCCCGGGCGGGAGGCGGGGAGCTGTTTTTT CASSPQARAGGGELFF
NA TRBJ1-4 15 NA TRBV19 TGTGCCAGTAGTAGGTTAGGGACTACTAATGAAAAACTGTTTTTT CASSRLGTTNEKLFF
NA TRBJ2-2 16 NA TRBV11-2 TGTGCCAGCAGCTTAGCAGGGGGGTTCGTCACCGGGGAGCTGTTTTTT CASSLAGGFVTGELFF
NA TRBJ1-5 16 NA TRBV30 TGTGCCTGGATGCCACCGGGAGTTGGGAGCAATCAGCCCCAGCATTTT CAWMPPGVGSNQPQHF
NA TRBJ1-2 15 TRBD1 TRBV9 TGTGCCAGCAGCGTAGGCTGGACAGGGGGCGATGGCTACACCTTC CASSVGWTGGDGYTF
NA TRBJ2-5 15 NA TRBV5-4 TGTGCCAGCAGCTTTTTACGCGGGACCCAAGAGACCCAGTACTTC CASSFLRGTQETQYF
NA TRBJ1-2 11 NA TRBV29-1 TGCAGCGTCGATCGAGGACAGGGCTACACCTTC CSVDRGQGYTF